Listed below are T cell receptor beta chains from one sample, sequenced in a study of T cells in Graves' hyperthyroidism and ophthalmopathy. TCRdb reprocessed the multiplex PCR reads via MiXCR and lists one record per CDR3 protein. The sample has 400,000 to 550,000 distinct CDR3 sequences, approximately 24% seen once; the top ten hold approximately 10%. Material for sequencing was blood. The receptors derive from a woman aged 25 to 39 with Graves' ophthalmopathy. CDR3s include the opening cysteine and the closing phenylalanine or tryptophan. D genes are given only for firm matches. Where a row states a size, it is once, few, many or the class of an expanded clone; other rows omit it.

TRBJ1-2 | TRBD1 | TRBV6-5 | many | CASSPGQVGYTF | TGTGCCAGCAGTCCCGGACAGGTTGGCTACACCTTC
TRBJ2-7 | TRBD1 | TRBV30 | many | CAWSAGTAYEQYF | TGTGCCTGGAGTGCAGGGACAGCCTACGAGCAGTACTTC
TRBJ2-7 | . | TRBV27 | many | CASSLTITRTHYEQYF | TGTGCCAGCAGTTTAACAATAACGCGGACACACTACGAGCAGTACTTC
TRBJ2-5 | . | TRBV12-3/TRBV12-4 | . | CASNTRRGQETQYF | TGTGCCAGCAACACTAGACGGGGCCAAGAGACCCAGTACTTC
TRBJ1-5 | . | TRBV12-3/TRBV12-4 | many | CASTERAGSPNQPQHF | TGTGCCAGCACCGAGAGGGCAGGGTCACCCAATCAGCCCCAGCATTTT
TRBJ1-5 | TRBD1 | TRBV20-1 | many | CSASYDRDQPQHF | TGCAGTGCTAGCTATGACAGGGATCAGCCCCAGCATTTT
TRBJ2-7 | TRBD1 | TRBV6-1 | . | CASSEGAGGGDEQYF | TGTGCCAGCAGTGAAGGAGCAGGGGGCGGGGACGAGCAGTACTTC
TRBJ1-5 | . | TRBV6-1 | many | CASSRRDRVQPQHF | TGTGCCAGCAGTCGCAGGGACCGGGTGCAGCCCCAGCATTTT
TRBJ2-4 | . | TRBV6-7 | . | CASSYLSEAKNIQYF | TGTGCCAGCAGTTACCTGTCGGAGGCCAAAAACATTCAGTACTTC
TRBJ1-1 | TRBD1 | TRBV11-1 | . | CASSARPGTGMNTEAFF | TGTGCCAGCAGCGCGCGTCCCGGGACAGGGATGAACACTGAAGCTTTCTTT
TRBJ2-2 | . | TRBV6-5 | many | CASSAVRESGELFF | TGTGCCAGCAGCGCCGTCAGGGAATCCGGGGAGCTGTTTTTT
TRBJ1-5 | . | TRBV11-2 | once | CASSEQGWYSNQPQHF | TGTGCCAGCAGCGAACAGGGTTGGTATAGCAATCAGCCCCAGCATTTT
TRBJ2-7 | . | TRBV4-3 | . | CASSLRRGYEQYF | TGCGCCAGCAGTCTCAGGAGGGGCTACGAGCAGTACTTC
TRBJ2-5 | . | TRBV20-1 | few | CSASFGAGLETQYF | TGCAGTGCTAGTTTCGGGGCGGGCTTGGAGACCCAGTACTTC
TRBJ2-5 | TRBD2 | TRBV10-3 | many | CAISDPSGGLGETQYF | TGTGCCATCAGTGACCCTAGCGGGGGATTGGGAGAGACCCAGTACTTC
TRBJ1-2 | . | TRBV30 | once | CAWSPIGRGSVGYTF | TGTGCCTGGAGTCCCATTGGACGGGGATCTGTTGGCTACACCTTC
TRBJ1-3 | TRBD1 | TRBV12-3/TRBV12-4 | many | CASSGQGSGNTIYF | TGTGCCAGCAGTGGACAGGGCTCTGGAAACACCATATATTTT
TRBJ2-7 | . | TRBV20-1 | many | CSASLPPLYEQYF | TGCAGTGCTAGTCTGCCTCCCCTCTACGAGCAGTACTTC
TRBJ1-1 | . | TRBV19 | many | CASSPQLAGVRTEAFF | TGTGCCAGTAGCCCCCAGTTAGCGGGGGTGCGGACTGAAGCTTTCTTT
TRBJ1-2 | TRBD1 | TRBV4-1 | . | CASSQEAQGGTPYGYTF | TGCGCCAGCAGCCAAGAAGCACAGGGGGGCACCCCCTATGGCTACACCTTC
TRBJ1-5 | TRBD1 | TRBV20-1 | many | CSARGVLARQGGNQPQHF | TGCAGTGCTAGAGGTGTGTTGGCTCGACAGGGCGGCAATCAGCCCCAGCATTTT
TRBJ2-7 | TRBD1 | TRBV12-3/TRBV12-4 | . | CASSLAGQAVGEQYF | TGTGCCAGCAGTTTAGCGGGACAGGCTGTAGGCGAGCAGTACTTC
TRBJ1-2 | . | TRBV12-3/TRBV12-4 | . | CASSLGLLGYTF | TGTGCCAGCAGTTTAGGCCTGCTTGGCTACACCTTC
TRBJ1-5 | . | TRBV2 | many | CASSDRVGNQPQHF | TGTGCCAGCAGTGACAGGGTCGGCAATCAGCCCCAGCATTTT
TRBJ2-7 | TRBD1 | TRBV2 | many | CASSPLTGTGSYEQYF | TGTGCCAGCAGTCCCCTGACTGGGACAGGGTCCTACGAGCAGTACTTC
TRBJ1-1 | . | TRBV11-3 | few | CASSLVDSIRGRDYFSEAFF | TGTGCCAGCAGCTTAGTAGACAGTATCCGAGGGAGGGATTACTTTTCTGAAGCTTTCTTT
TRBJ2-7 | TRBD1 | TRBV4-2 | many | CASGGTGGIDEQYF | TGTGCCAGCGGAGGGACAGGGGGTATCGACGAGCAGTACTTC
TRBJ2-3 | . | TRBV6-1 | . | CASSEYEGATDTQYF | TGTGCCAGCAGTGAGTACGAAGGGGCCACAGATACGCAGTATTTT
TRBJ2-2 | TRBD2 | TRBV6-1 | many | CASRRGAATTGELFF | TGTGCCAGCAGGCGGGGGGCAGCTACCACCGGGGAGCTGTTTTTT
TRBJ2-7 | . | TRBV7-8 | . | CASSLDEGPETYEQYF | TGTGCCAGCAGTCTCGATGAGGGTCCGGAGACCTACGAGCAGTACTTC
TRBJ2-4 | TRBD1 | TRBV20-1 | . | CSASLPGQKNIQYF | TGCAGTGCTAGTTTACCGGGACAGAAAAACATTCAGTACTTC
TRBJ2-7 | TRBD1 | TRBV7-8 | . | CASSIRQGPSTEQYF | TGTGCCAGCAGCATCCGACAGGGACCCTCTACCGAGCAGTACTTC
TRBJ2-2 | . | TRBV12-3/TRBV12-4 | many | CASSRPENTGELFF | TGTGCCAGCAGTCGGCCTGAGAACACCGGGGAGCTGTTTTTT
TRBJ2-5 | . | TRBV29-1 | many | CSVEFTGEETQYF | TGCAGCGTTGAATTTACGGGCGAGGAGACCCAGTACTTC
TRBJ1-2 | . | TRBV6-1 | many | CASSEVFGYYGYTF | TGTGCCAGCAGTGAAGTTTTTGGATACTATGGCTACACCTTC
TRBJ1-1 | TRBD1 | TRBV11-2 | . | CASSDRQGRTEAFF | TGTGCCAGCAGCGACCGACAGGGCCGGACTGAAGCTTTCTTT
TRBJ1-1 | . | TRBV6-5 | many | CASSYSIGAMNTEAFF | TGTGCCAGCAGTTACTCGATCGGGGCCATGAACACTGAAGCTTTCTTT
TRBJ2-5 | . | TRBV29-1 | many | CSVSGLWETQYF | TGCAGCGTTAGTGGGTTGTGGGAGACCCAGTACTTC
TRBJ1-1 | . | TRBV11-1 | many | CASSSHYTEAFF | TGTGCCAGCAGCTCGCACTACACTGAAGCTTTCTTT
TRBJ1-6 | . | TRBV28 | . | CASSSAGAYNSPLHF | TGTGCCAGCAGTTCGGCAGGGGCCTATAATTCACCCCTCCACTTT
TRBJ2-4 | TRBD2 | TRBV7-2 | many | CASSLGGGFIQYF | TGTGCCAGCAGCTTAGGGGGAGGGTTCATTCAGTACTTC
TRBJ2-7 | . | TRBV30 | few | CAWSGAGLRDHETGDEQYF | TGTGCCTGGAGTGGAGCCGGCCTCCGGGACCACGAGACGGGGGACGAGCAGTACTTC
TRBJ2-7 | TRBD2 | TRBV28 | . | CASRAGRGAPYEQYF | TGTGCCAGCAGGGCAGGGAGGGGCGCCCCCTACGAGCAGTACTTC
TRBJ1-6 | . | TRBV30 | many | CAWSAPGRDNSPLHF | TGTGCCTGGAGTGCTCCCGGTCGAGATAATTCACCCCTCCACTTT
TRBJ2-5 | . | TRBV10-3 | . | CAISESGQFEETQYF | TGTGCCATCAGTGAGTCCGGACAGTTTGAAGAGACCCAGTACTTC
TRBJ2-5 | TRBD2 | TRBV20-1 | once | CSACGRWETQYF | TGCAGTGCCTGCGGGAGATGGGAGACCCAGTACTTC
TRBJ2-6 | TRBD1 | TRBV19 | many | CASSTTGAIFLSSGANVLTF | TGTGCCAGTAGTACGACAGGGGCGATCTTTCTTAGCTCTGGGGCCAACGTCCTGACTTTC
TRBJ2-7 | . | TRBV29-1 | many | CSVARDYEQYF | TGCAGCGTTGCGAGGGACTACGAGCAGTACTTC
TRBJ1-1 | TRBD1 | TRBV9 | once | CASSVDTGVGAEAFF | TGTGCCAGCAGCGTCGATACAGGGGTAGGGGCTGAAGCTTTCTTT
TRBJ1-5 | . | TRBV27 | . | CASSLRSTDQPQHF | TGTGCCAGCAGTTTAAGGTCGACAGATCAGCCCCAGCATTTT
TRBJ2-7 | TRBD2 | TRBV7-2 | many | CASRRLAGGNEQYF | TGTGCCAGCAGGCGTCTAGCGGGGGGAAACGAGCAGTACTTC
TRBJ2-2 | TRBD1 | TRBV19 | many | CASRRDRADTGELFF | TGTGCCAGTAGGAGGGACAGGGCGGACACCGGGGAGCTGTTTTTT
TRBJ2-2 | TRBD1 | TRBV29-1 | many | CSVGEGQALNTGELFF | TGCAGCGTTGGGGAAGGACAGGCCCTGAACACCGGGGAGCTGTTTTTT
TRBJ1-2 | . | TRBV20-1 | . | CSARDYGARYGYTF | TGCAGTGCTAGAGATTACGGGGCGCGGTATGGCTACACCTTC